The T cell receptor (beta chain) described here comes from a study of CD4 T cells in relation to SARS-CoV-2 and coronaviruses (dated by TCRdb to the early 2020s). Study-level background: The ViraFEST assay cultured PBMCs with antigen for about eleven days, then sequenced TCR beta CDR3s to find antigen-specific clonal expansions. A median age of roughly 35 years, with a range of 21 to 72 years, was recorded for the full convalescent cohort of some 12 patients. Among the approximately twelve convalescent patients, 8 males and 4 females were included, and two of the subjects were Hispanic. Patient-derived lymphoblastoid cell lines were used to map the HLA restriction of shared crossreactive spike epitopes. At the level of individual TCR clonotypes, the study evaluated whether memory CD4+ T cells crossreact between the spike proteins of SARS-CoV-2 and those of common cold coronaviruses. The Adaptive Biotechnologies TCR-sequencing kit was used to sequence samples from a few pre-COVID donors and the naive versus memory experiments, while other data came from Illumina-based sequencing. For other donors in the study, expansion assays were sequenced with a different, Illumina-based TCR-beta assay. Study-wide conclusions, independent of this receptor: Small numbers of patients and of tested TCRs limited the study. Memory CD4+ clonotypes crossrecognizing SARS-CoV-2 and at least one common cold coronavirus spike were found in 50% to 80% of donors. No donor contributed both pre-pandemic and post-infection samples, which limited tracing the source of pre-existing responses. Crossreactive clones showed significantly weaker SARS-CoV-2-driven expansion than monoreactive clones, consistent with antigenic imprinting. Sequencing naive versus memory cells indicated that the assay picks up memory recall responses, not primary responses primed during culture. Crossreactivity analysis centred on spike protein, so crossreactivity against other viral proteins was not assessed.

According to the germline V gene (reference sequence), CDR1 reads SGHAT and CDR2 reads FQDESV. The CDR3 sequence holds 15 residues, the cysteine and phenylalanine included. The retained sequence is limited to the CDR3, 45 bases, with the frame set at the first base. The germline V and J ends show losses of 5 bases and 4 bases respectively, and no gene match explains 7 bases of the junction. Details on this clone: There is no known antigen for this receptor. No base-level quality is on record; no much larger clone is a single base apart.

CEF-cultured naive and memory CD4+ T cell DNA received survey-level immunoSEQ TCR-beta sequencing. For the original study's pipeline: During preprocessing, nonproductive sequences were removed, along with CDR3s that did not begin with C, did not end with F or W, or were shorter than 7 amino acids. Antigen-specific clonotypes were called with the MANAFEST web app, based on expansion relative to reference and other culture wells. A clone counted as positive if significantly expanded in 2 of 3 replicate wells versus the reference culture at FDR below 0.05. To be called positive, a clone also had to show significant expansion compared with every other tandem well and an odds ratio greater than 5. Cultured and uncultured naive and memory CD4+ repertoires were searched for previously identified spike- and CEF-reactive CDR3s. After three terminal residues were trimmed from each end, CDR3 homology was quantified as pairwise Levenshtein distance using the stringdist R package. Not all clones reach the TCRdb copy of this immuneACCESS table, which keeps in-frame sequences only. Checked studies attribute under half of the gap to unresolved V genes and leave the rest unexplained. V, J and clone size were drawn from that table, and D and trimming were deduced from the DNA. Across this sample there are about 34,000 clones, with roughly four fifths seen only once. 3.4% of the sample is held by the ten biggest clonotypes.

To separate naive from memory CD4+ T cells, cryopreserved PBMCs first underwent CD4 enrichment and then EasySep naive CD4+ T cell enrichment. Sorted naive or memory CD4+ T cells (about 9.9 x 10^4) were grown at a 1:1 ratio with T cell-depleted PBMCs and CEF peptides for around eleven days. In general, triplicate replicate wells were used for every peptide culture condition. Ficoll-Paque PLUS gradient centrifugation was used to isolate PBMCs from leukapheresis product or whole blood. The PBMCs went either fresh into the expansion assay or into cryopreservation at -140 degrees C. The QIAamp Micro DNA Kit was used to extract genomic DNA from the CD4+ T cells.

The sequence came from an adult with COVID-19. The sample was memory CD4+ T cells from PBMCs, cultured in vitro. This sample's cell subset or site label indicates: memory (non-naive) CD4+ T cells. Recombination joined TRBV11-1 with TRBJ2-3; 9 junctional bases match TRBD1. The CDR3 is CASSRGTGFPDTQYF. The DNA sequence is given as TGTGCCAGCAGCCGCGGGACAGGGTTTCCAGATACGCAGTATTTT.